A selection of T cell receptor beta chains follows, all from one sample in a study of CD8 T cells in ankylosing spondylitis. Each CDR3 protein gets one entry after TCRdb re-called the 5' RACE reads with MiXCR. This table holds 45,000 to 65,000 distinct CDR3 sequences, approximately 7.4% found once. Material: blood, either unsorted or a sorted T cell fraction (not recorded which). The receptors here all came from a female donor with ankylosing spondylitis or in good health (not recorded which). CDR3s include the opening cysteine and the closing phenylalanine or tryptophan. A D gene is named only where the DNA matches it firmly. The size of a clone is reported for some rows only, either as once, few or many, or as a class for expanded clones.

>few|TRBJ2-2|TRBV6-5|NA
CASSSDRKPTPNTGELFF
TGTGCCAGCAGTTCCGACAGGAAACCTACCCCGAACACCGGGGAGCTGTTTTTT
>many|TRBJ2-1|TRBV12-3/TRBV12-4|NA
CASSKLGSLYNEQFF
TGTGCCAGCAGTAAACTGGGGAGTCTATACAATGAGCAGTTCTTC
>many|TRBJ2-3|TRBV5-6|NA
CASSLVVRDDTQYF
TGTGCCAGCAGCTTGGTGGTACGGGATGATACGCAGTATTTT
>many|TRBJ2-3|TRBV29-1|TRBD1
CSVRDSTDTQYF
TGCAGCGTAAGGGACAGTACAGATACGCAGTATTTT
>many|TRBJ1-1|TRBV13|NA
CASSLGGVQTEAFF
TGTGCCAGCAGCTTAGGGGGGGTTCAGACTGAAGCTTTCTTT
>many|TRBJ2-2|TRBV5-1|NA
CASSYGTDGGELFF
TGCGCCAGCAGCTACGGGACGGACGGCGGGGAGCTGTTTTTT
>many|TRBJ2-1|TRBV5-1|TRBD2
CASSSIPGLAGAYNEQFF
TGCGCCAGCAGCTCGATACCCGGACTAGCGGGGGCATACAATGAGCAGTTCTTC
>many|TRBJ2-2|TRBV5-1|NA
CASRLDGNTGELFF
TGCGCCAGCAGGCTGGACGGGAACACCGGGGAGCTGTTTTTT
>many|TRBJ2-3|TRBV4-1|NA
CASSQVGLSTDTQYF
TGCGCCAGCAGCCAAGTTGGGCTGAGCACAGATACGCAGTATTTT
>many|TRBJ2-7|TRBV4-3|NA
CASSQQQSYEQYF
TGCGCCAGCAGCCAACAACAGAGCTACGAGCAGTACTTC
>many|TRBJ1-5|TRBV24-1|TRBD1
CATSPKGTDSNQPQHF
TGTGCCACCAGTCCCAAAGGGACAGATAGCAATCAGCCCCAGCATTTT
>NA|TRBJ2-1|TRBV18|TRBD2
CASSLLPMTSGGTYNEQFF
TGTGCCAGCTCACTACTACCAATGACTAGCGGGGGCACCTACAATGAGCAGTTCTTC
>many|TRBJ2-4|TRBV24-1|TRBD1
CATSDLPFGERSLQGNKNIQYF
TGTGCCACCAGTGATTTGCCCTTTGGGGAGCGGTCTCTACAGGGGAACAAAAACATTCAGTACTTC
>many|TRBJ2-3|TRBV5-1|NA
CASSRILGGGTDTQYF
TGCGCCAGCAGCCGAATCCTCGGGGGAGGCACAGATACGCAGTATTTT
>many|TRBJ1-2|TRBV12-3/TRBV12-4|NA
CASSRFWGGYTF
TGTGCCAGCAGTCGGTTTTGGGGTGGCTACACCTTC
>many|TRBJ2-2|TRBV5-1|TRBD1
CASSRDSHYTGELFF
TGCGCCAGCAGCAGGGACAGCCATTACACCGGGGAGCTGTTTTTT
>many|TRBJ1-6|TRBV4-2|TRBD1
CASSPRQGQDVQSLHF
TGTGCCAGCAGCCCCAGACAGGGACAGGATGTTCAATCCCTCCACTTT
>many|TRBJ2-1|TRBV2|TRBD2
CASSGNLAGGPYNEQFF
TGTGCCAGCAGTGGAAATCTAGCGGGGGGGCCGTACAATGAGCAGTTCTTC
>many|TRBJ1-1|TRBV5-1|TRBD1
CASSLGDRGNTEAFF
TGCGCCAGCAGCTTGGGGGACAGGGGGAACACTGAAGCTTTCTTT
>NA|TRBJ1-1|TRBV7-2|TRBD1
CASSLDRGNTEAFF
TGTGCCAGCAGCCTAGACAGGGGAAATACTGAAGCTTTCTTT
>many|TRBJ1-3|TRBV9|TRBD1
CASSGTGIGGNTIYF
TGTGCCAGCAGTGGGACAGGGATCGGAGGAAACACCATATATTTT
>many|TRBJ2-3|TRBV7-6|NA
CASSPRRTGGPDTQYF
TGTGCCAGCAGCCCACGGCGGACTGGGGGTCCAGATACGCAGTATTTT
>many|TRBJ1-1|TRBV12-3/TRBV12-4|NA
CASSLLYEAFF
TGTGCCAGCAGTTTATTATATGAAGCTTTCTTT
>many|TRBJ2-3|TRBV7-8|NA
CASSLSVTLQVSTDTQYF
TGTGCCAGCAGCTTAAGTGTCACGCTGCAGGTTAGCACAGATACGCAGTATTTT
>many|TRBJ1-5|TRBV20-1|NA
CSARTAVGYYSNQPQHF
TGCAGTGCGCGGACAGCGGTGGGCTACTATAGCAATCAGCCCCAGCATTTT
>many|TRBJ1-2|TRBV2|NA
CASSERGADSASGYTF
TGTGCCAGCAGTGAGCGGGGAGCCGACAGTGCATCAGGCTACACCTTC
>many|TRBJ2-2|TRBV7-8|TRBD2
CASSPNLAGASNTGELFF
TGTGCCAGCAGCCCGAACTTAGCGGGGGCCTCGAACACCGGGGAGCTGTTTTTT
>many|TRBJ1-1|TRBV12-3/TRBV12-4|TRBD1
CASSFQGVTEAFF
TGTGCCAGCAGTTTCCAGGGGGTCACTGAAGCTTTCTTT
>many|TRBJ2-1|TRBV24-1|TRBD1
CATSDPRTGRNEQFF
TGTGCCACCAGTGACCCACGGACAGGTAGGAATGAGCAGTTCTTC
>many|TRBJ1-1|TRBV6-4|NA
CASSRQWRGTEAFF
TGTGCCAGCAGTCGACAGTGGCGCGGCACTGAAGCTTTCTTT
>NA|TRBJ1-6|TRBV7-2|TRBD1
CASSFAITGGGPGFF
TGTGCCAGCAGCTTCGCTATTACAGGGGGCGGCCCAGGGTTTTTT
>many|TRBJ1-5|TRBV12-3/TRBV12-4|NA
CASSSGGGNRYGQPQHF
TGTGCCAGCAGTTCCGGGGGAGGCAACAGATATGGTCAGCCCCAGCATTTT
>many|TRBJ2-7|TRBV4-1|NA
CASSPPLGSNSYEQYF
TGCGCCAGCAGCCCCCCCCTAGGGAGCAACTCCTACGAGCAGTACTTC
>NA|TRBJ2-3|TRBV4-2|NA
CASSQDGGGTDTQYF
TGTGCCAGCAGCCAAGACGGCGGGGGCACAGATACGCAGTATTTT
>NA|TRBJ2-5|TRBV10-3|NA
CAIRDESWGQYF
TGTGCCATCAGAGACGAGTCGTGGGGCCAGTACTTC